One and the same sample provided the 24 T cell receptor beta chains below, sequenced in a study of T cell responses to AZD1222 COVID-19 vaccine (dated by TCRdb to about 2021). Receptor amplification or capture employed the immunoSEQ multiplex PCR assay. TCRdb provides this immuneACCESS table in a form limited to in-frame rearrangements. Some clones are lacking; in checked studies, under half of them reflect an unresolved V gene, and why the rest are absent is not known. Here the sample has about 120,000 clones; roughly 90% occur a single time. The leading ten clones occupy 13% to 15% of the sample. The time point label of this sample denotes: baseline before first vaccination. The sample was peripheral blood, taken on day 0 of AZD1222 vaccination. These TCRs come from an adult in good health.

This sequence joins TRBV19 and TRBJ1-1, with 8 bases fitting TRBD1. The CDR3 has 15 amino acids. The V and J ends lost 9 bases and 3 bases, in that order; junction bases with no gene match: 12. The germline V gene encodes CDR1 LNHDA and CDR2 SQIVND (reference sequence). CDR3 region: CASQAKDRVDTEAFF. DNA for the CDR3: TGTGCCAGCCAAGCGAAGGACAGGGTAGACACTGAAGCTTTCTTT.

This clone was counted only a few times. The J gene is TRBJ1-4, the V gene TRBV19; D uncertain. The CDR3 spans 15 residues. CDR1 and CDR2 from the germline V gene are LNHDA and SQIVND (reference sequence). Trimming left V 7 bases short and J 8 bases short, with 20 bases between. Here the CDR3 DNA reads TGTGCCAGTACCGATCCCGCGGGAAGCCGGGAAAAACTGTTTTTT. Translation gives CASTDPAGSREKLFF.

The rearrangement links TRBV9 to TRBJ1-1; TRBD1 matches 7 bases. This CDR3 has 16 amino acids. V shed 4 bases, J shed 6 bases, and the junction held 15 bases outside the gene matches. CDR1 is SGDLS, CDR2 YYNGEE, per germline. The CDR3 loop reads CASSSNRDRKGSEAFF. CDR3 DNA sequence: TGTGCCAGCAGCTCCAACCGGGACAGAAAGGGGTCTGAAGCTTTCTTT.

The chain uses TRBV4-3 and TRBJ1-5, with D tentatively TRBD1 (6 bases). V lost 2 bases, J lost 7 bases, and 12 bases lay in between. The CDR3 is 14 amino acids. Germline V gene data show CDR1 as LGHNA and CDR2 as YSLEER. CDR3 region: CASSQNPGVQPQHF. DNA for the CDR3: TGCGCCAGCAGCCAAAACCCAGGGGTACAGCCCCAGCATTTT.

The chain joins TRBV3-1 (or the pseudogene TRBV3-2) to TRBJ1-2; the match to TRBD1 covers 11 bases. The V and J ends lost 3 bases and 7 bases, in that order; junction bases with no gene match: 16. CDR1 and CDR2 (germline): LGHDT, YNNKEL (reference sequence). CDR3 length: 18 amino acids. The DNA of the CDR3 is TGTGCCAGCAGCCACCTGACCGGACCCGGGACAGGGGGAACTGGCTACACCTTC. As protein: CASSHLTGPGTGGTGYTF.

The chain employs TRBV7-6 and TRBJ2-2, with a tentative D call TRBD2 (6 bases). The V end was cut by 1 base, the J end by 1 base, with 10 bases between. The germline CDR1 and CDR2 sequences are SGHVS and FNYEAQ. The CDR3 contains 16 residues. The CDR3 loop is CASSLGVAENTGELFF. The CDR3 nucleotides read TGTGCCAGCAGCTTAGGGGTAGCGGAGAACACCGGGGAGCTGTTTTTT.

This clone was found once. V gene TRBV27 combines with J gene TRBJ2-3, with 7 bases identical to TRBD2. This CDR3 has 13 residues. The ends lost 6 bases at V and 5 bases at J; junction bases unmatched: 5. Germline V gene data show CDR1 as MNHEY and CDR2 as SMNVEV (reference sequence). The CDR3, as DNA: TGTGCCAGCAGGATTTTAGCGGGAGATACGCAGTATTTT. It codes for CASRILAGDTQYF.

CDR3 in amino acids: CASSGRTVQETQYF. CDR3 DNA: TGTGCCAGCAGCGGGCGGACTGTTCAAGAGACCCAGTACTTC. This chain joins TRBV7-2 and TRBJ2-5; D possibly corresponds to TRBD2 (5 bases). This CDR3 has 14 residues. Germline-derived CDR1 and CDR2 are SGHTA and FQGNSA. Trimming pared 5 bases from V and 2 bases from J, leaving 12 bases between.

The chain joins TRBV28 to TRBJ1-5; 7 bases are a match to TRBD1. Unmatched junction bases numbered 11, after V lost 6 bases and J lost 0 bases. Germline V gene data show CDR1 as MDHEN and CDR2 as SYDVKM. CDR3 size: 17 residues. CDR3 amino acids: CASRRDSSSYSNQPQHF. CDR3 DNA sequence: TGTGCCAGCAGACGGGACAGTTCTTCTTATAGCAATCAGCCCCAGCATTTT. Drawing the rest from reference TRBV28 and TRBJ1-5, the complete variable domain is DVKVTQSSRYLVKRTGEKVFLECVQDMDHENMFWYRQDPGLGLRLIYFSYDVKMKEKGDIPEGYSVSREKKERFSLILESASTNQTSMYLCASRRDSSSYSNQPQHFGDGTRLSIL.

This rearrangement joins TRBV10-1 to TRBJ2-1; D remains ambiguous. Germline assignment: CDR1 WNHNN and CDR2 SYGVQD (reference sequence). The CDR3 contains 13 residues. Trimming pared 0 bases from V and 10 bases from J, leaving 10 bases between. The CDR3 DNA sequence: TGCGCCAGCAGTGAGTCCAAGGCTGGCGAGCAGTTCTTC. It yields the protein CASSESKAGEQFF.

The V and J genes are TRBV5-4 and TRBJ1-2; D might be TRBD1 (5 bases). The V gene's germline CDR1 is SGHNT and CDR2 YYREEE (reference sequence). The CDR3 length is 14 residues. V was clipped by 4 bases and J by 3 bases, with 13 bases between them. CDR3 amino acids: CASSPQARDYGYTF. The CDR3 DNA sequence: TGTGCCAGCAGCCCCCAGGCCAGGGACTATGGCTACACCTTC.

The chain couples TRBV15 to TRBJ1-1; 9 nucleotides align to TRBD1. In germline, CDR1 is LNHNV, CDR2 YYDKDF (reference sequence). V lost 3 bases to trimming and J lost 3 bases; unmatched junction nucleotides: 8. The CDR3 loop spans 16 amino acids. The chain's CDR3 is CATSSDLGQGYTEAFF. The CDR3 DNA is TGTGCCACCAGCAGCGACCTTGGACAGGGGTACACTGAAGCTTTCTTT.

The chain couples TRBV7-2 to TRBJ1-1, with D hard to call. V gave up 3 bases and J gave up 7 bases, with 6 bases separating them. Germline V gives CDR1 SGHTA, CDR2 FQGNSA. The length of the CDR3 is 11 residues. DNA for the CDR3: TGTGCCAGCAGCTTCCTTCGTGAAGCTTTCTTT. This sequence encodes CASSFLREAFF. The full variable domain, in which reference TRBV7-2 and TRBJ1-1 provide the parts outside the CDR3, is GAGVSQSPSNKVTEKGKDVELRCDPISGHTALYWYRQSLGQGLEFLIYFQGNSAPDKSGLPSDRFSAERTGGSVSTLTIQRTQQEDSAVYLCASSFLREAFFGQGTRLTVV.

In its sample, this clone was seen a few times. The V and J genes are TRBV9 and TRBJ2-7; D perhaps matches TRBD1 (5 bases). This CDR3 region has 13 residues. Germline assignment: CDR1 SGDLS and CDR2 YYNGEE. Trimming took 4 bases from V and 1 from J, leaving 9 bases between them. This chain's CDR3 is CASSRGISYEQYF. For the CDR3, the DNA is TGTGCCAGCAGCAGGGGCATATCCTACGAGCAGTACTTC.

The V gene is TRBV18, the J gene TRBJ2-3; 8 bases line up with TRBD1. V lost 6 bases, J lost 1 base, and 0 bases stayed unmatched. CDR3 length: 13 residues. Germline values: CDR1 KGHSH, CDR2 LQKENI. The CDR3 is CASSGQGTDTQYF. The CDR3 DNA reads TGTGCCAGCTCGGGACAGGGCACAGATACGCAGTATTTT.

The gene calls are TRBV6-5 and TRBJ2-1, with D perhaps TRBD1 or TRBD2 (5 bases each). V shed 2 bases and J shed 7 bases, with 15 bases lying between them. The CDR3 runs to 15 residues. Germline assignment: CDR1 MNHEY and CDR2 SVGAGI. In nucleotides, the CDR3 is TGTGCCAGCAGTTACGGGGCACTGAGGGAAAATGAGCAGTTCTTC. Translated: CASSYGALRENEQFF.

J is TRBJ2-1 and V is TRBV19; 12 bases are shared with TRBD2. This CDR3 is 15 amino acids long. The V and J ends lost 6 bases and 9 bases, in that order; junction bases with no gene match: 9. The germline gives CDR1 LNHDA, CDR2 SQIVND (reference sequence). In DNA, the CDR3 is TGTGCCAGTAGACTACTAGCGGGGGGTCCCAGTGAGCAGTTCTTC. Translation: CASRLLAGGPSEQFF. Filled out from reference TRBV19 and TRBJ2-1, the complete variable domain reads DGGITQSPKYLFRKEGQNVTLSCEQNLNHDAMYWYRQDPGQGLRLIYYSQIVNDFQKGDIAEGYSVSREKKESFPLTVTSAQKNPTAFYLCASRLLAGGPSEQFFGPGTRLTVL.

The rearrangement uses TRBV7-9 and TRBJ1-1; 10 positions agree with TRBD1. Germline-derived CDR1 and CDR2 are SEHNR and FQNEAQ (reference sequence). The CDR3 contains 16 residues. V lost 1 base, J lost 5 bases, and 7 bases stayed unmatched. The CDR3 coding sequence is TGTGCCAGCAGCTTAGGACAGGGGGCGAGGGGAACTGAAGCTTTCTTT. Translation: CASSLGQGARGTEAFF.

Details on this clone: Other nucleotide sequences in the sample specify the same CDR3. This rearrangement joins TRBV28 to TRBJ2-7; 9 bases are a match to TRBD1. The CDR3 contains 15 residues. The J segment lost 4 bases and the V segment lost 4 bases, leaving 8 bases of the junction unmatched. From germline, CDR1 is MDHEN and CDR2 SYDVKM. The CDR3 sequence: CASSSPTGGFYEQYF. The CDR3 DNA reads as TGTGCCAGCAGTTCCCCGACAGGGGGGTTTTACGAGCAGTACTTC.

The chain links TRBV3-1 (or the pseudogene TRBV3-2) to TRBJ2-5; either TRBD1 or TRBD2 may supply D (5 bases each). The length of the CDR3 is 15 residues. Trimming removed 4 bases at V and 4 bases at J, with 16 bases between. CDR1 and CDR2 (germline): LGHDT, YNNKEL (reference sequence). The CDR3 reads CASSPTGARGETQYF. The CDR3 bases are TGTGCCAGCAGCCCGACCGGGGCCAGAGGAGAGACCCAGTACTTC.

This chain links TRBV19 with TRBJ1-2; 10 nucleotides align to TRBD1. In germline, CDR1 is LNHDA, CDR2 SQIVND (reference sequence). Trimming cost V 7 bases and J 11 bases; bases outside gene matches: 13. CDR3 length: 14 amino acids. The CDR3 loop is CASMSGDRGVRYTF. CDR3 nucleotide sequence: TGTGCCAGTATGTCAGGGGACAGGGGAGTGAGATACACCTTC.

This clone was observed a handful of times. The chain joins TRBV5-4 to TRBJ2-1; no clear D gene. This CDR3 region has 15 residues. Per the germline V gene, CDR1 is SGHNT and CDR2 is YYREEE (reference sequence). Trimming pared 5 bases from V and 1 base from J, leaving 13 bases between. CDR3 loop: CASSPVPVSYNEQFF. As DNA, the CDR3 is TGTGCCAGCAGTCCAGTTCCGGTTTCCTACAATGAGCAGTTCTTC. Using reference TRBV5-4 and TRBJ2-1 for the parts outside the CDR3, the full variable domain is ETGVTQSPTHLIKTRGQQVTLRCSSQSGHNTVSWYQQALGQGPQFIFQYYREEENGRGNFPPRFSGLQFPNYSSELNVNALELDDSALYLCASSPVPVSYNEQFFGPGTRLTVL.

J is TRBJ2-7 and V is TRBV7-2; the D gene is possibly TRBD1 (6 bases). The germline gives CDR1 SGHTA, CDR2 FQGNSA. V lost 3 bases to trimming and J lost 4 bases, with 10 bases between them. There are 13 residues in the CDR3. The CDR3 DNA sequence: TGTGCCAGCAGCTTCTTTCAGGGGTACGAGCAGTACTTC. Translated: CASSFFQGYEQYF.

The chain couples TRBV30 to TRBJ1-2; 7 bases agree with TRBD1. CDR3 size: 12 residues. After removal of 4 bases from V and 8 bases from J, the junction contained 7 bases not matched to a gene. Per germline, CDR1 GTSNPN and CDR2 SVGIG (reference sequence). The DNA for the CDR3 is TGTGCCTGGATTTTAGGGGGCGAGGGCTACACCTTC. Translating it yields CAWILGGEGYTF. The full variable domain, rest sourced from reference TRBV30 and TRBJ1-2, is SQTIHQWPATLVQPVGSPLSLECTVEGTSNPNLYWYRQAAGRGLQLLFYSVGIGQISSEVPQNLSASRPQDRQFILSSKKLLLSDSGFYLCAWILGGEGYTFGSGTRLTVV.